This T cell receptor beta chain stems from a study of early T cells in non-severe SARS-CoV-2 infection. Study-wide context: Bulk RNA isolated from unsorted whole blood underwent sequencing; chains were not paired.

The CDR3 totals 14 residues. The V end was cut by 0 bases, the J end by 3 bases, with 6 bases between. The V gene's germline CDR1 is MNHEY and CDR2 SMNVEV (reference sequence). Each CDR3 protein is one row after TCRdb ran MiXCR on the 5' RACE reads. The repertoire holds roughly 80,000 distinct CDR3 sequences, roughly 12% seen once, with about 11% in the top ten. This clonotype appeared a few times. This sequence originates from an adult who was a healthcare worker with PCR-confirmed SARS-CoV-2 infection or an uninfected control (not recorded which). The sequencing here drew on whole blood, taken at baseline. The chain recombines TRBV27 with TRBJ1-5; D is uncertain. For the CDR3, the DNA is TGTGCCAGCAGTTTATCCGGGAACAATCAGCCCCAGCATTTT. This encodes CASSLSGNNQPQHF.